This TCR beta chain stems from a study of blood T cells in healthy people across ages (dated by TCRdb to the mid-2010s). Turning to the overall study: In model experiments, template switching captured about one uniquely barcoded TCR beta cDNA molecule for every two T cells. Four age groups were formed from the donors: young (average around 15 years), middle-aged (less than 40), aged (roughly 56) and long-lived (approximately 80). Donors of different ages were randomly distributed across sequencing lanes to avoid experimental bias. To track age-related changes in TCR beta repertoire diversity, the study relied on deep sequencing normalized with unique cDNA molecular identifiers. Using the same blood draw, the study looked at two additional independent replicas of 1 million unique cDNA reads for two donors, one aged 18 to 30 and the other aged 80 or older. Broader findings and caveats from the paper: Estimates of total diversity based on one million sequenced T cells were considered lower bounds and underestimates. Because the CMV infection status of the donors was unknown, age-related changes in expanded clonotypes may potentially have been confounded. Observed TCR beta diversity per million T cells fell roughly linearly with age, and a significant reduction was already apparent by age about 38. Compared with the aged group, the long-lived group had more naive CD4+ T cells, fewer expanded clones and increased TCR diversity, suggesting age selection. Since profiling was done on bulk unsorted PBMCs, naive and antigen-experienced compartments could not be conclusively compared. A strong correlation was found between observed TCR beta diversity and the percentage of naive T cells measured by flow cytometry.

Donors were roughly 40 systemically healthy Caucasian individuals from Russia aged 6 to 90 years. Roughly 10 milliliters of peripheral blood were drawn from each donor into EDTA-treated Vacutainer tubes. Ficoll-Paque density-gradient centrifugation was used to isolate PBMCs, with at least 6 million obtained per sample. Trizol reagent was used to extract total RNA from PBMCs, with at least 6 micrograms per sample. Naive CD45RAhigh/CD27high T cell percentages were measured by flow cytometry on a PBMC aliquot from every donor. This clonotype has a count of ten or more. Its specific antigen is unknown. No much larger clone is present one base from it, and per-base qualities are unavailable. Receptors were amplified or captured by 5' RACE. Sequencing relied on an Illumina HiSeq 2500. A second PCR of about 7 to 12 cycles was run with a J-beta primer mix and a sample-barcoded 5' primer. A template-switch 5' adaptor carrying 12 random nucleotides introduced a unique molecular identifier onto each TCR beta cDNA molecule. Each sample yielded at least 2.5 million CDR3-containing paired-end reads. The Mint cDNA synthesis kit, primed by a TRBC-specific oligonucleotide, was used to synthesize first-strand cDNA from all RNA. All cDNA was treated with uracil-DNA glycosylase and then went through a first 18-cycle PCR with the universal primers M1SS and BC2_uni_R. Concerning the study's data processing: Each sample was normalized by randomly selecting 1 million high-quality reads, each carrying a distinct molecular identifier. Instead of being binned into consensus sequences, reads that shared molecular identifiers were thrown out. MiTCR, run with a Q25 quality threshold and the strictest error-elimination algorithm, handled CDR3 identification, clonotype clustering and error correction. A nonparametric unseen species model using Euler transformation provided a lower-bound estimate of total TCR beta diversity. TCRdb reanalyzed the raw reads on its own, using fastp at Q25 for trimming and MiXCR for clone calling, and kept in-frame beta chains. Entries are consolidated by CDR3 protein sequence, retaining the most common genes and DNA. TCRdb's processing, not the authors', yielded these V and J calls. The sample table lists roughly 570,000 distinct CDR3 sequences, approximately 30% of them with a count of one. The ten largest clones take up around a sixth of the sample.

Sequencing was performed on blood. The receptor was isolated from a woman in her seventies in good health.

At the DNA level, the sequence is TGTGCCAGCTCACTTCGGACAGGTGACTCTGGCTACACCTTC. This translates into CASSLRTGDSGYTF. The chain was built from TRBV18 and TRBJ1-2; 7 bases in the junction line up with TRBD1. CDR1 and CDR2 were assigned from the germline V gene as KGHSH and LQKENI. V is cut back by 4 bases and J by 7 bases, with 9 bases in the junction unmatched. Including cysteine and phenylalanine, the CDR3 has 14 amino acids. Just CDR3 DNA is preserved here, 42 bases in frame from base 1.